This T cell receptor (beta chain) is drawn from a study of identical twins. General study findings and limits: Conclusions were drawn cross-sectionally by statistical analysis, without following the same donors.

TCRdb reprocessed the 5' RACE reads with MiXCR, giving one entry per CDR3 protein. Found here are fewer than 500,000 distinct CDR3 sequences, about 24% of them singletons; the top ten hold just under 3%. Trimming left V 3 bases short and J 0 bases short, with 5 bases between. The CDR3 sequence is 13 residues long. A word on this clonotype: Its antigen remains unidentified.

The sample also formed part of further work on T cells expressing NK-cell markers. From that study: In a handful of donors, dominant clonotypes made up roughly 28.3-65% of CD3+CD56-NKG2C+ cells.

The specimen sequenced was CD4+ T cells sorted from blood. The chain carries TRBV12-3 or TRBV12-4 and TRBJ1-2; D not resolved. The receptor was derived from a woman aged 18-30 years in good health. The CDR3, as DNA: TGTGCCAGCAGTTTGCAGACTAACTATGGCTACACCTTC. It translates to CASSLQTNYGYTF.